Presented here are 17 T cell receptor beta chains from one specimen sequenced in a study of CD8+ T cells in alopecia areata. Extraction and reverse transcription of RNA yielded cDNA as the sequencing template. TCRdb keeps only in-frame clones here, not all; method: immunoSEQ multiplex PCR. The sample records fewer than 250,000 clones, 50% to 60% being singletons. The sample's treatment: oral pan-JAK inhibitor, 5-10 mg twice daily. Here the sequenced sample was CD4+ T cells sorted from blood, taken at week 4, from a patient treated with tofacitinib. These receptors came from a human donor with alopecia areata.

This clone appeared a few times. This chain joins TRBV5-8 and TRBJ1-3; perhaps TRBD1 as D (5 bases). CDR1 is SGHTS, CDR2 YDEGEE, per germline. The CDR3 loop spans 16 amino acids. V lost 3 bases and J 4 bases, leaving 17 bases between the germline ends. The CDR3 DNA sequence: TGTGCCAGCAGCTCCCCTGACAGACCTTTAGGAAACACCATATATTTT. Its translation is CASSSPDRPLGNTIYF.

This clone was counted only a few times. This chain uses TRBV4-3 with TRBJ2-7; perhaps TRBD1 as D (5 bases). Trimming cost V 0 bases and J 5 bases, with 8 bases left between them. CDR1 is LGHNA and CDR2 is YSLEER in the germline V gene. The CDR3 has 13 amino acids. This CDR3 reads CASSQEPGHEQYF. The DNA for the CDR3 is TGCGCCAGCAGCCAAGAGCCAGGGCACGAGCAGTACTTC.

This sequence joins TRBV7-2 and TRBJ2-5, with D hard to call. The CDR3 has 11 amino acids. The V gene lost 5 bases and the J gene lost 5 bases, with 6 bases spanning the gap. The germline CDR1 and CDR2 sequences are SGHTA and FQGNSA. The CDR3 DNA reads as TGTGCCAGCAGCACGAGGGAGACCCAGTACTTC. Protein product: CASSTRETQYF.

This clone was counted a single time. V and J are TRBV4-3 and TRBJ2-3; 10 bases fit TRBD2. This CDR3 has 17 residues. V gave up 1 base and J gave up 11 bases; unmatched junction bases: 15. CDR1 is LGHNA, CDR2 YSLEER, per germline. In nucleotides, the CDR3 is TGCGCCAGCAGCCAAGTAACTAGCGGGAACCGCATAGGACAGCAGTATTTT. Protein product: CASSQVTSGNRIGQQYF.

V gene TRBV27 combines with J gene TRBJ2-5; tentative D call: TRBD1 (5 bases). Germline CDR1 and CDR2: MNHEY and SMNVEV (reference sequence). The length of the CDR3 is 13 residues. The germline V and J ends were trimmed by 6 bases and 7 bases, with 15 bases remaining between them. Here the CDR3 DNA reads TGTGCCAGCAGCAGGGCCGGGTACGGGACCCAGTACTTC. Its translation: CASSRAGYGTQYF.

The J gene is TRBJ2-7, the V gene TRBV4-3; 12 nucleotides agree with TRBD2. This CDR3 spans 16 amino acids. The ends lost 2 bases at V and 4 bases at J; junction bases unmatched: 6. From germline, CDR1 is LGHNA and CDR2 YSLEER. This CDR3 reads CASSQTRTSGNYEQYF. CDR3 coding DNA: TGCGCCAGCAGCCAAACCCGGACTAGCGGGAATTACGAGCAGTACTTC.

The V and J genes are TRBV5-6 and TRBJ2-7; 9 nucleotides match TRBD1. The CDR3 has 15 amino acids. V trimming: 2 bases; J trimming: 4 bases; junction bases outside the gene matches: 7. Germline V gives CDR1 SGHDT, CDR2 YYEEEE. The CDR3 sequence is CASSFAGQGMYEQYF. DNA for the CDR3: TGTGCCAGCAGCTTTGCGGGACAGGGTATGTACGAGCAGTACTTC.

The chain is built from TRBV5-4 and TRBJ1-1, with D hard to call. V dropped 2 bases and J dropped 1 base, with 6 bases sitting between them. The length of the CDR3 is 13 residues. Germline V gene sequence: CDR1 SGHNT, CDR2 YYREEE (reference sequence). The CDR3 coding sequence is TGTGCCAGCAGCTTCTGGGGGAACACTGAAGCTTTCTTT. Translated: CASSFWGNTEAFF.

V and J are TRBV19 and TRBJ2-1; 8 bases agree with TRBD2. Germline V gene sequence: CDR1 LNHDA, CDR2 SQIVND (reference sequence). V shed 1 base and J 7 bases; nucleotides not matched to a gene: 9. The CDR3 covers 16 residues. The CDR3 sequence: CASSIVSGRYPNEQFF. The CDR3 bases are TGTGCCAGTAGTATAGTAAGCGGGAGATATCCAAATGAGCAGTTCTTC.

J is TRBJ2-5 and V is TRBV5-5; D uncertain. V was pared by 2 bases and J by 2 bases, with 7 bases between. CDR3 length: 13 residues. Germline assignment: CDR1 SGHKS and CDR2 YYEKEE (reference sequence). The CDR3, as DNA: TGTGCCAGCAGCTTACAGAGACAAGAGACCCAGTACTTC. Its translation: CASSLQRQETQYF.

The chain recombines TRBV5-1 with TRBJ2-7; D gene unclear. The CDR3 length is 14 residues. CDR1 and CDR2 from the germline V gene are SGHRS and YFSETQ. V was cut by 3 bases and J by 6 bases, with 16 bases left in between. CDR3 amino acids: CASSWTSLLGEQYF. CDR3 DNA: TGCGCCAGCAGCTGGACGTCCCTGCTGGGCGAGCAGTACTTC.

The chain employs TRBV29-1 and TRBJ2-3; 7 bases fit TRBD2. The CDR3 spans 15 residues. Trimming cost V 6 bases and J 3 bases; bases outside gene matches: 12. Looked up from germline, CDR1 is SQVTM and CDR2 is ANQGSEA. The CDR3 spells CSVSPGLTSTDTQYF. For the CDR3, the DNA is TGCAGCGTCAGCCCGGGACTAACATCGACAGATACGCAGTATTTT.

The J gene is TRBJ1-2, the V gene TRBV27; D is ambiguous. V was cut by 5 bases and J by 4 bases, with 11 bases left in between. Germline V gene sequence: CDR1 MNHEY, CDR2 SMNVEV (reference sequence). CDR3 size: 13 residues. CDR3 amino acids: CASSQPSGYGYTF. The CDR3 region has the DNA TGTGCCAGCAGTCAGCCATCTGGCTATGGCTACACCTTC.

This rearrangement joins TRBV29-1 to TRBJ1-5, with 7 bases lining up with TRBD1. The CDR3 consists of 13 residues. The junction had 3 bases not matched to a gene; V was cut back by 4 bases and J by 3 bases. From germline, CDR1 is SQVTM and CDR2 ANQGSEA. CDR3 residues: CSVVTGNNQPQHF. The CDR3 nucleotides read TGCAGCGTTGTGACAGGGAACAATCAGCCCCAGCATTTT.

The chain couples TRBV2 to TRBJ1-4; 7 positions match TRBD1. Germline trimming cut 6 bases from V and 2 bases from J; bases unmatched to any gene: 3. Germline V CDR1 and CDR2: SNHLY, FYNNEI. This CDR3 region has 14 residues. CDR3 region: CASRLDRTNEKLFF. CDR3 nucleotide sequence: TGTGCCAGCAGATTGGACAGGACTAATGAAAAACTGTTTTTT. Supplemented by reference TRBV2 and TRBJ1-4, the full variable domain reads EPEVTQTPSHQVTQMGQEVILRCVPISNHLYFYWYRQILGQKVEFLVSFYNNEISEKSEIFDDQFSVERPDGSNFTLKIRSTKLEDSAMYFCASRLDRTNEKLFFGSGTQLSVL.

The chain links TRBV30 to TRBJ2-3; the D call may be TRBD1 or TRBD2 (5 bases each). The germline V gene has CDR1 GTSNPN and CDR2 SVGIG (reference sequence). The CDR3 loop spans 16 amino acids. With 2 bases removed from V and 0 bases from J, the gap between germline ends came to 15 bases. The CDR3 sequence: CAWSPGRGASTDTQYF. The CDR3 region has the DNA TGTGCCTGGAGTCCCGGCCGGGGCGCTAGCACAGATACGCAGTATTTT.

DNA of the CDR3: TGTGCCAGCAGCCATGATAAAGAGGAAAAACTGTTTTTT. Its translation is CASSHDKEEKLFF. V and J are TRBV4-2 and TRBJ1-4; no reliable D call. Germline loops: CDR1 LGHNA, CDR2 YNFKEQ. The CDR3 has 13 amino acids. Trimming took 3 bases from V and 8 from J, leaving 10 bases between them.